Only a few counts were recorded for the clone carrying this TCR beta chain. Using its own MiXCR run on the 5' RACE reads, TCRdb lists one record per CDR3 protein. This sample carries about 41,000 distinct CDR3 sequences, 4% to 5% of them seen once, and the ten largest clones take 9.2%. This CDR3 has 14 residues. Germline V lookup: CDR1 SEHNR, CDR2 FQNEAQ (reference sequence). Trimming removed 6 bases at V and 2 bases at J, with 12 bases between. This entry belongs to a study of T cells of healthy individuals. This clonotype was obtained from a human donor in good health. The J gene is TRBJ2-3, the V gene TRBV7-9; a possible D gene is TRBD1 (6 bases). The CDR3 protein is CASRPTGTTDTQYF. The CDR3 DNA reads TGTGCCAGCAGACCTACAGGGACCACAGATACGCAGTATTTT.